The rows below give T cell receptor beta chains drawn from one sample of a study of blood T cell repertoires in COVID-19. TCRdb's copy holds only in-frame clones and misses some; the assay was immunoSEQ multiplex PCR. The profile covers fewer than 200,000 clones, with around 86% appearing a single time and 2% to 3% taken by the ten largest. The sample was peripheral blood. All receptors come from a woman aged 80 or over with COVID-19, enrolled during active disease. Both conserved end residues are part of each CDR3. The order of the fields is V gene, J gene, D gene, clone size, CDR3 protein, CDR3 DNA. The D gene is left open where the match is weak. Size is omitted from some rows. Given values are once, few, many or a class for expanded clones.

TRBV28,TRBJ1-2,.,.,CASSLTAAPIPSYGYTF,TGTGCCAGCAGTTTGACCGCGGCCCCAATTCCGAGCTATGGCTACACCTTC
TRBV29-1,TRBJ2-1,.,.,CSVPGAANYNEQFF,TGCAGCGTGCCTGGGGCGGCGAACTACAATGAGCAGTTCTTC
TRBV9,TRBJ2-1,TRBD1,.,CASSGTGVSHEQFF,TGTGCCAGCAGCGGGACAGGGGTTAGCCATGAGCAGTTCTTC
TRBV15,TRBJ2-1,TRBD2,.,CATSRVSGGPPLSSYNEQFF,TGTGCCACCAGCAGGGTTAGCGGGGGGCCGCCCTTAAGCTCCTACAATGAGCAGTTCTTC
TRBV5-1,TRBJ2-1,.,.,CASSEGLYNEQFF,TGCGCCAGCAGCGAGGGACTCTACAATGAGCAGTTCTTC
TRBV9,TRBJ1-2,.,few,CASSVGQRANYGYTF,TGTGCCAGCAGCGTTGGACAGAGAGCTAACTATGGCTACACCTTC
TRBV9,TRBJ2-1,TRBD2,.,CASSVGTSVYNEQFF,TGTGCCAGCAGCGTAGGGACTAGCGTTTACAATGAGCAGTTCTTC
TRBV5-4,TRBJ2-1,TRBD2,.,CASSFGLATYNEQFF,TGTGCCAGCAGCTTCGGACTAGCGACCTACAATGAGCAGTTCTTC
TRBV19,TRBJ1-5,TRBD1,.,CASSDPGTAINQPQHF,TGTGCCAGTAGCGATCCCGGGACAGCCATCAATCAGCCCCAGCATTTT
TRBV5-1,TRBJ2-7,TRBD2,.,CASSTSGIRLYEQYF,TGCGCCAGCAGTACAAGCGGGATTCGGTTATACGAGCAGTACTTC
TRBV19,TRBJ1-5,.,.,CASNFLNQPQHF,TGTGCCAGTAACTTCCTCAATCAGCCCCAGCATTTT
TRBV29-1,TRBJ1-1,TRBD1,.,CSVAPQGFTEAFF,TGCAGCGTTGCCCCACAGGGGTTCACTGAAGCTTTCTTT
TRBV10-3,TRBJ2-7,TRBD2,.,CAISDRTSGTVYEQYF,TGTGCCATCAGTGATCGGACTAGCGGGACCGTCTACGAGCAGTACTTC
TRBV6-1,TRBJ1-2,.,.,CASSEADSYGYTF,TGTGCCAGCAGTGAAGCGGACAGCTATGGCTACACCTTC
TRBV7-9,TRBJ2-7,.,.,CASSLARGGGLEQYF,TGTGCCAGCAGCTTAGCGCGGGGAGGGGGGCTCGAGCAGTACTTC
TRBV14,TRBJ1-4,.,.,CASSQVRGAATNEKLFF,TGTGCCAGCAGCCAAGTCCGGGGGGCCGCAACTAATGAAAAACTGTTTTTT
TRBV4-3,TRBJ2-5,.,.,CASSQDLGQTETQYF,TGCGCCAGCAGCCAAGATCTCGGACAAACGGAGACCCAGTACTTC
TRBV11-2,TRBJ1-2,TRBD1,once,CASSREGQGRGYTF,TGTGCCAGCAGCCGAGAGGGACAGGGTAGAGGCTACACCTTC
TRBV19,TRBJ2-5,.,once,CASSIEDRQETQYF,TGTGCCAGTAGTATAGAGGACAGACAAGAGACCCAGTACTTC
TRBV5-4,TRBJ2-1,TRBD1,.,CASSPGLPGGSNEQFF,TGTGCCAGCAGTCCCGGACTGCCAGGGGGTTCGAATGAGCAGTTCTTC
TRBV21-1,TRBJ1-1,.,.,CASISNRGDEAFF,TGTGCCAGCATCTCAAACAGGGGCGATGAAGCTTTCTTT
TRBV6-2/TRBV6-3,TRBJ1-6,.,few,CASSSNSWVSPLHF,TGTGCCAGCAGTTCCAACAGTTGGGTCTCACCCCTCCACTTT
TRBV5-5,TRBJ2-3,.,.,CASSLATSLGDF,TGTGCCAGCAGCTTGGCGACTTCTCTAGGGGATTTT
TRBV28,TRBJ2-3,TRBD1,.,CASSTFPGQGLTDTQYF,TGTGCCAGCAGTACCTTTCCGGGACAGGGGTTAACAGATACGCAGTATTTT
TRBV6-1,TRBJ2-7,.,.,CASSEFTATYEQYF,TGTGCCAGCAGTGAGTTTACAGCCACCTACGAGCAGTACTTC
TRBV28,TRBJ2-1,TRBD1,.,CASRSPDRDEQFF,TGTGCCAGCAGGAGTCCCGACAGGGATGAGCAGTTCTTC
TRBV27,TRBJ2-7,.,.,CASRDYVEGSYEQYF,TGTGCCAGCAGGGACTACGTCGAGGGATCCTACGAGCAGTACTTC
TRBV24-1,TRBJ1-5,TRBD1,.,CATSPGTAVSGNQPQHF,TGTGCCACCAGTCCTGGGACAGCGGTTTCGGGCAATCAGCCCCAGCATTTT
TRBV6-5,TRBJ2-1,TRBD2,.,CASSYGSGSVGNEQFF,TGTGCCAGCAGTTACGGTAGCGGGAGTGTGGGCAATGAGCAGTTCTTC
TRBV4-2,TRBJ2-1,TRBD1,.,CASSHGITGQGYNEQFF,TGTGCCAGCAGCCATGGAATTACGGGACAGGGGTACAATGAGCAGTTCTTC
TRBV7-2,TRBJ2-7,TRBD1,.,CASSFLPGGANSYEQYF,TGTGCCAGCAGCTTTCTCCCAGGGGGCGCGAACTCCTACGAGCAGTACTTC
TRBV5-1,TRBJ2-1,.,once,CASSSSGRAYNEQFF,TGCGCCAGCAGTTCAAGCGGGCGAGCCTACAATGAGCAGTTCTTC
TRBV5-4,TRBJ2-3,TRBD2,.,CASSFGLAGTDTQYF,TGTGCCAGCAGCTTCGGACTAGCGGGGACAGATACGCAGTATTTT
TRBV6-7,TRBJ2-7,.,.,CASLSHEQYF,TGTGCCAGCTTATCCCACGAGCAGTACTTC
TRBV4-2,TRBJ2-7,TRBD1,.,CASSQVGQGAYEQYF,TGTGCCAGCAGCCAAGTCGGCCAGGGGGCCTACGAGCAGTACTTC
TRBV10-3,TRBJ2-5,.,.,CAIRGDKQETQYF,TGTGCCATCAGGGGAGACAAGCAAGAGACCCAGTACTTC
TRBV28,TRBJ2-5,.,once,CASSFLLASLQETQYF,TGTGCCAGCAGTTTTTTATTGGCTTCTCTCCAAGAGACCCAGTACTTC
TRBV18,TRBJ2-1,TRBD2,.,CASSPVQTSNFNEQFF,TGTGCCAGCTCACCAGTGCAGACTAGCAATTTCAATGAGCAGTTCTTC
TRBV7-8,TRBJ2-5,TRBD1,.,CASSSTGSETQYF,TGTGCCAGCAGCTCGACAGGGTCAGAGACCCAGTACTTC
TRBV5-1,TRBJ1-5,.,.,CASSKGDSNQPQHF,TGCGCCAGCAGTAAGGGGGATAGCAATCAGCCCCAGCATTTT
TRBV27,TRBJ2-7,TRBD2,.,CASSPPGLAGVPYEQYF,TGTGCCAGCAGTCCCCCGGGACTAGCGGGAGTACCCTACGAGCAGTACTTC
TRBV28,TRBJ2-1,.,.,CASSTVAYEQFF,TGTGCCAGCTCAACCGTCGCGTATGAGCAGTTCTTC
TRBV7-3,TRBJ1-1,.,.,CASSLTGSAEAFF,TGTGCCAGCAGCTTAACCGGGTCTGCTGAAGCTTTCTTT
TRBV5-6,TRBJ2-5,TRBD2,.,CASSSQGLAGAWEQETQYF,TGTGCCAGCAGCTCCCAAGGACTAGCGGGAGCTTGGGAACAAGAGACCCAGTACTTC
TRBV24-1,TRBJ2-1,TRBD1,.,CATSDETGGIDEQFF,TGTGCCACCAGTGATGAAACAGGGGGCATTGATGAGCAGTTCTTC
TRBV9,TRBJ1-1,.,.,CASSPQGQNTEAFF,TGTGCCAGCAGCCCTCAGGGGCAGAACACTGAAGCTTTCTTT
TRBV7-9,TRBJ1-6,.,.,CASSLQGSPLHF,TGTGCCAGCAGCTTACAGGGTTCACCCCTCCACTTT